A single sample gave rise to the 14 T cell receptor beta chains below, sequenced in a study of T cell responses to AZD1222 COVID-19 vaccine (dated by TCRdb to about 2021). The sample's time point label, decoded: baseline before first vaccination. The library was generated by the immunoSEQ multiplex PCR assay. Not all clones reach the TCRdb copy of this immuneACCESS table, which keeps in-frame sequences only. Checked studies attribute under half of the gap to unresolved V genes and leave the rest unexplained. In all, the sample holds tens of thousands of clones, and just over 85% of those were seen once. 9.5% to 13% of the sample is taken by the ten largest. The specimen comprised peripheral blood, sampled on day 0 of AZD1222 vaccination. Receptor source: an adult in good health.

This rearrangement joins TRBV19 to TRBJ2-6, with D maybe TRBD1 (7 bases). From germline, CDR1 is LNHDA and CDR2 SQIVND (reference sequence). The CDR3 runs to 17 residues. Trimming shortened V by 5 bases and J by 0 bases, and 14 bases separated the two germline ends. CDR3 in amino acids: CASSHRGGISGANVLTF. The CDR3 bases are TGTGCCAGTAGTCACAGGGGAGGAATCTCTGGGGCCAACGTCCTGACTTTC.

V gene TRBV7-9 combines with J gene TRBJ2-7; TRBD1 agrees at 11 bases. V was clipped by 2 bases and J by 4 bases; unmatched bases: 7. CDR3 length: 16 residues. CDR1 and CDR2 from the germline V gene are SEHNR and FQNEAQ (reference sequence). In nucleotides, the CDR3 is TGTGCCAGCAGCTTATTTTTAGGACAGGGGGCGTACGAGCAGTACTTC. This sequence encodes CASSLFLGQGAYEQYF.

The chain joins TRBV3-1 (or the pseudogene TRBV3-2) to TRBJ2-7, with a possible D match to TRBD2 (7 bases). The CDR3 totals 14 residues. V lost 0 bases and J lost 4, with 10 bases in between. CDR1 and CDR2 (germline): LGHDT, YNNKEL (reference sequence). The CDR3 sequence is CASSQEGGAYEQYF. The CDR3 nucleotides are TGTGCCAGCAGCCAAGAGGGGGGGGCTTACGAGCAGTACTTC.

This chain links TRBV28 with TRBJ2-1; 9 nucleotides align to TRBD1. Trimming at V came to 4 bases and at J to 6 bases, leaving 7 bases not matched to a gene. CDR1 and CDR2 from the germline V gene are MDHEN and SYDVKM. The CDR3 runs to 15 residues. CDR3 loop: CASSSNRDRVNEQFF. Here the CDR3 DNA reads TGTGCCAGCAGTTCGAACCGGGACAGGGTCAATGAGCAGTTCTTC.

This clone was observed once. The V call is TRBV10-2, the J call TRBJ1-5; possibly TRBD1 for D (5 bases). V shed 0 bases and J shed 0 bases, with 6 bases lying between them. CDR1 WSHSY and CDR2 SAAADI come from the germline V gene. The CDR3 consists of 15 residues. The CDR3 DNA reads as TGCGCCAGCAGTGAGTCGGGGCTTAGCAATCAGCCCCAGCATTTT. Translation gives CASSESGLSNQPQHF.

This chain joins TRBV5-1 and TRBJ1-1; D possibly corresponds to TRBD1 (5 bases). CDR1 and CDR2 (germline): SGHRS, YFSETQ. V lost 0 bases and J lost 3, with 18 bases in between. The CDR3 is 17 amino acids. The CDR3 loop is CASSLGGTFGVDTEAFF. The CDR3 DNA reads TGCGCCAGCAGCTTGGGGGGCACGTTCGGGGTAGACACTGAAGCTTTCTTT.

Only one count was recorded for this clone. J is TRBJ1-1 and V is TRBV5-1; a possible D gene is TRBD1 (5 bases). This CDR3 has 16 amino acids. V lost 0 bases, J lost 4 bases, and 16 bases lay in between. Germline V lookup: CDR1 SGHRS, CDR2 YFSETQ. The CDR3 is CASSLAIGAFGTEAFF. DNA of the CDR3: TGCGCCAGCAGCTTGGCCATAGGGGCATTCGGCACTGAAGCTTTCTTT.

CDR3: CASTPLAGGPINEQFF. In DNA form, the CDR3 reads TGTGCCAGCACCCCTCTAGCGGGAGGGCCAATCAATGAGCAGTTCTTC. V is TRBV7-9 and J is TRBJ2-1; TRBD2 matches at 12 bases. The germline V gene has CDR1 SEHNR and CDR2 FQNEAQ (reference sequence). V trimming: 7 bases; J trimming: 6 bases; junction bases outside the gene matches: 10. This CDR3 comprises 16 residues.

The genes are TRBV19 and TRBJ2-6, with 13 positions matching TRBD2. V lost 4 bases, J lost 0 bases, and 6 bases stayed unmatched. The CDR3 contains 19 residues. The V gene's germline CDR1 is LNHDA and CDR2 SQIVND (reference sequence). The CDR3 sequence: CASSTQGLAGFSGANVLTF. DNA for the CDR3: TGTGCCAGTAGTACTCAGGGACTAGCGGGGTTCTCTGGGGCCAACGTCCTGACTTTC. Full variable domain (rest looked up from reference TRBV19 and TRBJ2-6): DGGITQSPKYLFRKEGQNVTLSCEQNLNHDAMYWYRQDPGQGLRLIYYSQIVNDFQKGDIAEGYSVSREKKESFPLTVTSAQKNPTAFYLCASSTQGLAGFSGANVLTFGAGSRLTVL.

The chain employs TRBV28 and TRBJ1-2, with 8 bases matching TRBD1. There are 13 residues in the CDR3. Germline loops: CDR1 MDHEN, CDR2 SYDVKM. V trimming: 3 bases; J trimming: 4 bases; junction bases outside the gene matches: 1. CDR3 sequence: CASSFGQGYGYTF. The CDR3 DNA sequence: TGTGCCAGCAGTTTCGGACAGGGCTATGGCTACACCTTC.

The chain carries TRBV7-9 and TRBJ2-4; possible D gene TRBD2, 6 bases. Germline-derived CDR1 and CDR2 are SEHNR and FQNEAQ (reference sequence). This CDR3 is 15 amino acids long. The V end was cut by 4 bases, the J end by 1 base, with 11 bases between. The CDR3 sequence: CASSSEGGAKNIQYF. The DNA for the CDR3 is TGTGCCAGCAGCTCGGAGGGAGGCGCCAAAAACATTCAGTACTTC.

This clone was seen a single time. Here the CDR3 DNA reads TGTGCCAGCAGTGAAGGGGGACTAGCTGACTACGAGCAGTACTTC. Amino acid sequence: CASSEGGLADYEQYF. The chain combines TRBV2 with TRBJ2-7; TRBD2 aligns across 9 bases. V shed 1 base, J shed 3 bases, and the junction held 4 bases outside the gene matches. The V gene's germline CDR1 is SNHLY and CDR2 FYNNEI. The CDR3 covers 15 residues.

The CDR3, as DNA: TGTGCCAGCGCTGGGGACGGGGAAAAACTGTTTTTT. Translated: CASAGDGEKLFF. The chain carries TRBV12-3 or TRBV12-4 and TRBJ1-4, with a weak D call TRBD1 (5 bases). The CDR3 loop spans 12 amino acids. Trimming removed 8 bases at V and 8 bases at J, with 12 bases between.

The chain couples TRBV7-2 to TRBJ2-1, with D tentatively TRBD1 (6 bases). Germline V CDR1 and CDR2: SGHTA, FQGNSA. CDR3 size: 16 residues. The V end lost 3 bases, the J end lost 6 bases, and 18 bases lay between the germline ends. The CDR3 sequence: CASSFAGTLVSNEQFF. The CDR3 coding sequence is TGTGCCAGCAGCTTCGCCGGGACACTTGTCTCCAATGAGCAGTTCTTC.